A selection of T cell receptor beta chains follows, all from one sample in a study of cytomegalovirus exposure and HLA in healthy donors. TCRdb's copy holds only in-frame clones and misses some; the assay was immunoSEQ multiplex PCR. The sample carries 200,000 to 250,000 clones, less than 85% recorded once. The sample taken for sequencing was PBMCs. The receptor source for this set is a girl under 10 years old in good health and CMV-seronegative. The CDR3 runs from the conserved cysteine through the conserved F or W. D genes are given only for firm matches. Some rows have no size entry. The others give once, few or many, or a class for an expanded clone.

j_gene: TRBJ2-7
d_gene: TRBD2
v_gene: TRBV30
abundance: .
CDR3aa: CAWTPYRREWYEQYF
CDR3nt: TGTGCCTGGACCCCTTATAGGCGGGAGTGGTACGAGCAGTACTTC

j_gene: TRBJ1-3
d_gene: .
v_gene: TRBV5-1
abundance: .
CDR3aa: CASSLGGRASGNTIYF
CDR3nt: TGCGCCAGCAGCTTGGGTGGCAGGGCCTCTGGAAACACCATATATTTT

j_gene: TRBJ1-1
d_gene: .
v_gene: TRBV5-1
abundance: .
CDR3aa: CASSLRRDAEAFF
CDR3nt: TGCGCCAGCAGCTTAAGGAGGGACGCTGAAGCTTTCTTT

j_gene: TRBJ1-3
d_gene: .
v_gene: TRBV6-5
abundance: .
CDR3aa: CASRGTYSGNTIYF
CDR3nt: TGTGCCAGCAGGGGGACATACTCTGGAAACACCATATATTTT

j_gene: TRBJ1-2
d_gene: .
v_gene: TRBV19
abundance: .
CDR3aa: CASSIQTGNYGYTF
CDR3nt: TGTGCCAGTAGTATCCAGACAGGAAACTATGGCTACACCTTC

j_gene: TRBJ1-4
d_gene: TRBD1
v_gene: TRBV7-3
abundance: .
CDR3aa: CASSRGQSEKLFF
CDR3nt: TGTGCCAGCAGCAGGGGGCAAAGTGAAAAACTGTTTTTT

j_gene: TRBJ2-2
d_gene: .
v_gene: TRBV27
abundance: .
CDR3aa: CASSFGGKGELFF
CDR3nt: TGTGCCAGCAGTTTTGGGGGGAAAGGGGAGCTGTTTTTT

j_gene: TRBJ1-1
d_gene: .
v_gene: TRBV7-9
abundance: few
CDR3aa: CASSLGTVNTEAFF
CDR3nt: TGTGCCAGCAGCTTAGGGACAGTGAACACTGAAGCTTTCTTT

j_gene: TRBJ1-2
d_gene: TRBD1
v_gene: TRBV4-1
abundance: .
CDR3aa: CASSQPGQGISSYTF
CDR3nt: TGCGCCAGCAGCCAACCGGGACAGGGGATCAGCAGCTACACCTTC

j_gene: TRBJ1-5
d_gene: TRBD1
v_gene: TRBV4-1
abundance: once
CDR3aa: CASSQVGDRVGQPQHF
CDR3nt: TGCGCCAGCAGCCAAGTTGGGGACAGGGTAGGTCAGCCCCAGCATTTT

j_gene: TRBJ2-1
d_gene: .
v_gene: TRBV19
abundance: few
CDR3aa: CASTTYRNNEQFF
CDR3nt: TGTGCCAGTACTACGTACAGGAACAATGAGCAGTTCTTC

j_gene: TRBJ2-7
d_gene: TRBD2
v_gene: TRBV29-1
abundance: .
CDR3aa: CSVSGLAHYEQYF
CDR3nt: TGCAGCGTTTCCGGACTAGCGCATTACGAGCAGTACTTC

j_gene: TRBJ2-7
d_gene: TRBD2
v_gene: TRBV7-9
abundance: once
CDR3aa: CASRSEAGLAINEQYF
CDR3nt: TGTGCCAGCAGGTCAGAGGCAGGACTAGCGATAAACGAGCAGTACTTC

j_gene: TRBJ1-2
d_gene: .
v_gene: TRBV19
abundance: .
CDR3aa: CASSLGLAYGYTF
CDR3nt: TGTGCCAGTAGCCTGGGACTGGCCTATGGCTACACCTTC

j_gene: TRBJ2-1
d_gene: .
v_gene: TRBV7-2
abundance: .
CDR3aa: CASSPRGLGNGGEQFF
CDR3nt: TGTGCCAGCAGCCCTAGGGGATTGGGGAATGGGGGCGAGCAGTTCTTC

j_gene: TRBJ2-2
d_gene: .
v_gene: TRBV15
abundance: .
CDR3aa: CATRVVGMNTGELFF
CDR3nt: TGTGCCACCAGGGTAGTCGGGATGAACACCGGGGAGCTGTTTTTT

j_gene: TRBJ1-2
d_gene: .
v_gene: TRBV2
abundance: .
CDR3aa: CASSRGGDGYTF
CDR3nt: TGTGCCAGCAGCCGGGGGGGTGATGGCTACACCTTC

j_gene: TRBJ2-3
d_gene: .
v_gene: TRBV4-2
abundance: .
CDR3aa: CASRPLLPTDTQYF
CDR3nt: TGTGCCAGCAGACCTCTACTACCCACAGATACGCAGTATTTT